These 15 T cell receptor beta chains were all obtained from the same sample, sequenced in a study of blood T cell repertoires in COVID-19. The table came from immunoSEQ multiplex PCR; TCRdb's copy has only in-frame clones and leaves some out. The table lists 150,000 or so clones, around 80% of them singletons. The sample was peripheral blood. These receptors were collected from a human donor with acute or convalescent COVID-19. The donor label of this sample is uncertain.

Written as DNA, the CDR3 is TGTGCCAGCTCACCGACTGACAGGGGGCTCGACTATGGCTACACCTTC. It translates to CASSPTDRGLDYGYTF. The V and J genes are TRBV18 and TRBJ1-2, with 10 bases that match TRBD1. Germline loops: CDR1 KGHSH, CDR2 LQKENI. V shed 3 bases, J shed 3 bases, and the junction held 7 bases outside the gene matches. CDR3 length: 16 amino acids.

The J gene is TRBJ2-5, the V gene TRBV7-2; D is possibly TRBD2 (6 bases). The CDR3 runs 17 residues. V lost 5 bases and J 10 bases, leaving 29 bases between the germline ends. Germline loops: CDR1 SGHTA, CDR2 FQGNSA. CDR3 nucleotide sequence: TGTGCCAGCAGCGCCCTGGGTGACGGCCAAATTTGGAGGGGCCAGTACTTC. Residues: CASSALGDGQIWRGQYF.

Points on this clone: The conserved phenylalanine or tryptophan is not found at the CDR3 terminus, so this likely reflects a read error. This chain links TRBV5-4 with TRBJ1-5; TRBD1 is a possible D gene (5 bases). The germline V gene has CDR1 SGHNT and CDR2 YYREEE (reference sequence). This CDR3 is 14 amino acids long. V dropped 4 bases and J dropped 6 bases, with 14 bases sitting between them. The CDR3 reads CASSHGGGAQPQHV. The CDR3 region has the DNA TGTGCCAGCAGCCACGGAGGAGGGGCTCAGCCCCAGCATGTT.

About this clone: Different DNA sequences within this sample yield the same CDR3. This chain uses TRBV30 with TRBJ2-7, with D possibly being TRBD2 (5 bases). CDR1 and CDR2 (germline): GTSNPN, SVGIG (reference sequence). There are 14 residues in the CDR3. Trimming took off 2 bases at V and 0 bases at J, with 11 bases between the two ends. CDR3 DNA sequence: TGTGCCTGGAGTCCTGGAGGACGCTCCTACGAGCAGTACTTC. This sequence encodes CAWSPGGRSYEQYF.

V usage is TRBV27 and J usage is TRBJ1-2, with TRBD1 identical over 11 bases. Germline V lookup: CDR1 MNHEY, CDR2 SMNVEV (reference sequence). J lost 7 bases, V lost 5 bases, and 6 bases had no gene match. This CDR3 is 14 amino acids long. As DNA, the CDR3 is TGTGCCAGCAGTAGAAGGGACAGGGGGGGTGGCTACACCTTC. Amino acid sequence: CASSRRDRGGGYTF.

V gene TRBV7-3 combines with J gene TRBJ2-3; 10 positions match TRBD2. CDR1 SGHTA and CDR2 FQGTGA come from the germline V gene. V shed 2 bases, J shed 5 bases, and the junction held 4 bases outside the gene matches. The CDR3 length is 15 residues. CDR3 DNA: TGTGCCAGCAGCTTAGTGTCTAGCGGGGGAGATACGCAGTATTTT. Amino acid sequence: CASSLVSSGGDTQYF. Full variable domain (outside the CDR3, taken from reference TRBV7-3 and TRBJ2-3): GAGVSQTPSNKVTEKGKYVELRCDPISGHTALYWYRQSLGQGPEFLIYFQGTGAADDSGLPNDRFFAVRPEGSVSTLKIQRTERGDSAVYLCASSLVSSGGDTQYFGPGTRLTVL.

The chain links TRBV11-2 to TRBJ1-4, with 10 nucleotides matching TRBD1. Germline V lookup: CDR1 SGHAT, CDR2 FQNNGV. This CDR3 has 14 residues. The ends lost 4 bases at V and 8 bases at J; junction bases unmatched: 4. The CDR3 loop is CASSSGTGDEKLFF. The CDR3, as DNA: TGTGCCAGCAGCTCCGGGACAGGGGACGAAAAACTGTTTTTT.

V gene TRBV5-4 combines with J gene TRBJ2-7; possibly TRBD1 for D (6 bases). Between the trimmed V and J ends, which lost 4 bases and 5 bases, there was a span of 16 bases. CDR1 and CDR2 (germline): SGHNT, YYREEE (reference sequence). CDR3 length: 14 residues. CDR3 bases: TGTGCCAGCAGCCCCCGGGACACCGCCCACGAGCAGTACTTC. Protein product: CASSPRDTAHEQYF.

In this sample, this clone turned up a few times. The chain combines TRBV4-1 with TRBJ2-1, with 12 bases matching TRBD2. The CDR3 is made up of 14 amino acids. Losses at the gene ends were 2 bases for V and 10 bases for J; bases not matched to a gene: 3. The germline V gene encodes CDR1 MGHRA and CDR2 YSYEKL. CDR3 residues: CASSQLAGGREQFF. In nucleotides, the CDR3 is TGCGCCAGCAGCCAACTAGCGGGGGGGCGGGAGCAGTTCTTC.

The rearrangement joins TRBV5-4 to TRBJ2-1, with D uncertain. Germline V gene lookup returns CDR1 SGHNT and CDR2 YYREEE (reference sequence). The CDR3 loop spans 13 amino acids. The V end was cut by 2 bases, the J end by 8 bases, with 11 bases between. In DNA form, the CDR3 reads TGTGCCAGCAGCTTTGCGAGATTCGATGAGCAGTTCTTC. Its protein product is CASSFARFDEQFF.

The genes are TRBV3-1 (or the pseudogene TRBV3-2) and TRBJ2-1, with 8 positions matching TRBD1. From germline, CDR1 is LGHDT and CDR2 YNNKEL (reference sequence). Trimming at V came to 4 bases and at J to 0 bases, leaving 8 bases not matched to a gene. CDR3 length equals 17 residues. CDR3 sequence reads: CASSLRTGLSSYNEQFF. For the CDR3, the DNA is TGTGCCAGCAGCCTGCGGACAGGGCTAAGCTCCTACAATGAGCAGTTCTTC.

The rearrangement uses TRBV5-1 and TRBJ1-2; TRBD1 aligns across 11 bases. Germline CDR1 reads SGHRS; CDR2 reads YFSETQ. Trimming took 3 bases from V and 7 from J; bases not matched to a gene: 5. This CDR3 is 14 amino acids long. The DNA of the CDR3 is TGCGCCAGCAGCTACGCCGGGACAGGGGGTGGCTACACCTTC. This codes for CASSYAGTGGGYTF.

V gene TRBV19 combines with J gene TRBJ2-2; no definite D call. From germline, CDR1 is LNHDA and CDR2 SQIVND (reference sequence). V lost 5 bases, J lost 1 base, and 8 bases lay in between. The CDR3 runs 14 residues. This chain's CDR3 is CASSVYRNTGELFF. The CDR3 coding sequence is TGTGCCAGTAGTGTCTACAGGAACACCGGGGAGCTGTTTTTT. The whole variable domain, remainder taken from reference TRBV19 and TRBJ2-2, is DGGITQSPKYLFRKEGQNVTLSCEQNLNHDAMYWYRQDPGQGLRLIYYSQIVNDFQKGDIAEGYSVSREKKESFPLTVTSAQKNPTAFYLCASSVYRNTGELFFGEGSRLTVL.

The chain is built from TRBV4-3 and TRBJ1-3; D perhaps matches TRBD1 (5 bases). In germline, CDR1 is LGHNA, CDR2 YSLEER. This CDR3 spans 15 amino acids. V shed 4 bases and J shed 2 bases, with 12 bases lying between them. The CDR3 region has the DNA TGCGCCAGCAGCCCGCAGGGAGGAGCTGGAAACACCATATATTTT. This sequence encodes CASSPQGGAGNTIYF.

The gene calls are TRBV23-1 and TRBJ2-2, with TRBD1 as a possible D gene (5 bases). TRBV23-1 is known as an ORF, though its function is uncertain. V lost 2 bases, J lost 6 bases, and 19 bases lay in between. This CDR3 has 17 amino acids. CDR3 region: CASSQRHCLGAAGELFF. Written as DNA, the CDR3 is TGCGCCAGCAGTCAACGACACTGCCTAGGGGCCGCCGGGGAGCTGTTTTTT.